These 22 T cell receptor beta chains came from one sample sequenced in a study of technical replicates of blood from a few donors (dated by TCRdb to the late 2010s). Libraries were made using the immunoSEQ multiplex PCR assay. In TCRdb, the immuneACCESS table is reduced to in-frame sequences with V and J assigned. These tables do not hold every clone; where another copy was compared, an unresolved V gene accounts for under half, and the others remain unexplained. Counted in this sample were nearly 80,000 clones; roughly 96% of them appeared once. The ten largest clones capture 0.3% to 0.35% of the sample. The specimen sequenced was T cells isolated from PBMCs. These receptors were taken from a human donor in good health.

V is TRBV28 and J is TRBJ2-6; maybe TRBD2 (5 bases). Germline V gene lookup returns CDR1 MDHEN and CDR2 SYDVKM. The V end was cut by 2 bases, the J end by 2 bases, with 13 bases between. There are 17 residues in the CDR3. The CDR3 DNA reads TGTGCCAGCAGTTTACTAGGACTGACCCCTGGGGCCAACGTCCTGACTTTC. This gives the protein CASSLLGLTPGANVLTF. The full variable domain, with the rest looked up from reference TRBV28 and TRBJ2-6, is DVKVTQSSRYLVKRTGEKVFLECVQDMDHENMFWYRQDPGLGLRLIYFSYDVKMKEKGDIPEGYSVSREKKERFSLILESASTNQTSMYLCASSLLGLTPGANVLTFGAGSRLTVL.

The chain links TRBV5-4 to TRBJ2-3; a weak D match, TRBD2 (5 bases). The V and J ends lost 1 base and 6 bases respectively, with 15 bases between them. The CDR3 runs 15 residues. Germline lookup yields CDR1 SGHNT and CDR2 YYREEE (reference sequence). This CDR3 is CASSLPGISFDTQYF. The CDR3, as DNA: TGTGCCAGCAGCTTGCCGGGAATCTCGTTTGATACGCAGTATTTT.

The chain couples TRBV7-9 to TRBJ2-1, with D possibly TRBD2 on 5 matching bases. Deletions cut 4 bases from V and 9 bases from J, with 16 bases between. Germline V gene lookup returns CDR1 SEHNR and CDR2 FQNEAQ (reference sequence). The CDR3 has 14 residues. The CDR3 reads CASSSSIALGEQFF. The DNA for the CDR3 is TGTGCCAGCAGCTCTAGCATAGCGTTGGGTGAGCAGTTCTTC.

V is TRBV2 and J is TRBJ2-5; TRBD1 might be the D (6 bases). The CDR3 covers 14 residues. Germline V gene sequence: CDR1 SNHLY, CDR2 FYNNEI. Trimming removed 5 bases from V and 4 bases from J, with 14 bases in between. The CDR3, as DNA: TGTGCCAGCAGTTTACAGGGCGGAGGAGAGACCCAGTACTTC. Its translation is CASSLQGGGETQYF.

This chain connects TRBV5-1 to TRBJ1-1; D gene ambiguous. This CDR3 has 11 amino acids. From germline, CDR1 is SGHRS and CDR2 YFSETQ. V lost 0 bases and J 8 bases, leaving 5 bases between the germline ends. CDR3 DNA: TGCGCCAGCAGCTTGGGAGGGGAAGCTTTCTTT. This translates into CASSLGGEAFF.

In nucleotides, the CDR3 is TGTGCCAGCAGCGTAGTCAGGAACACCGGGGAGCTGTTTTTT. Amino acid sequence: CASSVVRNTGELFF. This chain connects TRBV9 to TRBJ2-2; D unclear. The CDR3 has 14 residues. Germline V gene sequence: CDR1 SGDLS, CDR2 YYNGEE. The V end was cut by 0 bases, the J end by 1 base, with 4 bases between.

The V gene is TRBV6-1, the J gene TRBJ1-1, with 7 bases lining up with TRBD1. CDR1 and CDR2 (germline): MNHNS, SASEGT. CDR3 length: 13 residues. Unmatched junction bases numbered 10, after V lost 10 bases and J lost 5 bases. The CDR3 bases are TGTGCCAATGGACAGGAGGGGAGTACTGAAGCTTTCTTT. This codes for CANGQEGSTEAFF.

V and J are TRBV6-1 and TRBJ1-5; the D is unclear. Germline V CDR1 and CDR2: MNHNS, SASEGT. The CDR3 is made up of 13 amino acids. The V gene lost 5 bases and the J gene lost 4 bases, with 9 bases spanning the gap. CDR3 sequence (DNA): TGTGCCAGCAGTCAAGTCCGGAATCAGCCCCAGCATTTT. This gives the protein CASSQVRNQPQHF.

This clone was seen only once. The chain couples TRBV6-5 to TRBJ2-7; D is ambiguous. The CDR3 consists of 15 residues. CDR1 is MNHEY, CDR2 SVGAGI, per germline. Trimming stripped 3 bases from V and 0 bases from J, with 12 bases between. CDR3 residues: CASSYSVSASYEQYF. DNA of the CDR3: TGTGCCAGCAGTTATTCGGTATCCGCCTCCTACGAGCAGTACTTC.

The genes are TRBV5-1 and TRBJ2-7; TRBD1 matches at 8 bases. Germline assignment: CDR1 SGHRS and CDR2 YFSETQ. The CDR3 is 13 amino acids. J was trimmed by 4 bases and V by 0 bases; bases with no gene match: 0. For the CDR3, the DNA is TGCGCCAGCAGCTTGGGGGACAGGTACGAGCAGTACTTC. Encoded protein: CASSLGDRYEQYF.

V gene TRBV9 combines with J gene TRBJ2-3; possible D gene TRBD2, 6 bases. This CDR3 has 16 amino acids. Germline V gene data show CDR1 as SGDLS and CDR2 as YYNGEE. V lost 1 base, J lost 0 bases, and 12 bases lay in between. The CDR3 region is CASSVRPGTSTDTQYF. The CDR3 DNA reads as TGTGCCAGCAGCGTACGTCCGGGGACTAGCACAGATACGCAGTATTTT.

The gene calls are TRBV6-5 and TRBJ1-1; D is unclear. This CDR3 spans 13 amino acids. Trimming removed 2 bases from V and 4 bases from J, with 8 bases in between. Looked up from germline, CDR1 is MNHEY and CDR2 is SVGAGI. In DNA, the CDR3 is TGTGCCAGCAGTTACGGGGAGCGCACTGAAGCTTTCTTT. Protein product: CASSYGERTEAFF.

The genes are TRBV7-2 and TRBJ1-1; D unclear. The CDR3 has 13 residues. Germline V CDR1 and CDR2: SGHTA, FQGNSA. V shed 1 base and J shed 3 bases, with 6 bases lying between them. CDR3 protein: CASSLVAYTEAFF. CDR3 sequence (DNA): TGTGCCAGCAGCTTAGTAGCCTACACTGAAGCTTTCTTT.

The V and J genes are TRBV2 and TRBJ2-3, with D perhaps TRBD2 (6 bases). Deletions cut 7 bases from V and 3 bases from J, with 14 bases between. Germline assignment: CDR1 SNHLY and CDR2 FYNNEI. The CDR3 runs to 14 residues. DNA for the CDR3: TGTGCCAGCAACGTAGGAGGGAGGACAGATACGCAGTATTTT. Its translation is CASNVGGRTDTQYF.

V gene TRBV15 combines with J gene TRBJ1-2; 9 bases are shared with TRBD1. CDR3 length: 16 amino acids. Germline V CDR1 and CDR2: LNHNV, YYDKDF (reference sequence). The V and J ends lost 3 bases and 6 bases, in that order; junction bases with no gene match: 11. The CDR3: CATSRDNTGGADGYTF. The CDR3 nucleotides read TGTGCCACCAGCAGGGACAATACAGGGGGCGCGGATGGCTACACCTTC. Based on the CDR3 plus reference TRBV15 and TRBJ1-2, the full variable domain is DAMVIQNPRYQVTQFGKPVTLSCSQTLNHNVMYWYQQKSSQAPKLLFHYYDKDFNNEADTPDNFQSRRPNTSFCFLDIRSPGLGDTAMYLCATSRDNTGGADGYTFGSGTRLTVV.

V gene TRBV4-2 combines with J gene TRBJ1-2; 7 positions match TRBD1. V was pared by 2 bases and J by 8 bases, with 8 bases of the junction left unmatched. The CDR3 contains 14 residues. Germline CDR1 and CDR2: LGHNA and YNFKEQ. In nucleotides, the CDR3 is TGTGCCAGCAGCCAAAGACAGGGCTTTCGGGGCTACACCTTC. It yields the protein CASSQRQGFRGYTF.

This chain links TRBV28 with TRBJ2-3, with 12 nucleotides matching TRBD1. The CDR3 has 16 amino acids. Germline trimming cut 5 bases from V and 2 bases from J; bases unmatched to any gene: 5. The germline CDR1 and CDR2 sequences are MDHEN and SYDVKM. The CDR3 protein is CASSAGTGGATDTQYF. The DNA for the CDR3 is TGTGCCAGCAGTGCCGGGACAGGGGGCGCCACAGATACGCAGTATTTT.

This chain connects TRBV18 to TRBJ2-5; possibly TRBD2 for D (5 bases). Deletions cut 3 bases from V and 2 bases from J, with 7 bases between. The CDR3 runs to 13 residues. The germline CDR1 and CDR2 sequences are KGHSH and LQKENI. The CDR3 loop reads CASSPREQETQYF. The CDR3 coding sequence is TGTGCCAGCTCACCCCGGGAACAAGAGACCCAGTACTTC.

V usage is TRBV6-1 and J usage is TRBJ1-4, with 8 bases matching TRBD1. The germline V gene encodes CDR1 MNHNS and CDR2 SASEGT. The CDR3 sequence is 15 residues long. Germline trimming cut 3 bases from V and 6 bases from J; bases unmatched to any gene: 6. The CDR3 here is CASSDTGGSDEKLFF. The CDR3 nucleotides are TGTGCCAGCAGTGATACAGGGGGATCCGATGAAAAACTGTTTTTT.

J is TRBJ2-1 and V is TRBV6-4, with 9 bases fitting TRBD2. The germline CDR1 and CDR2 sequences are MRHNA and SNTAGT. CDR3 length: 17 residues. The J segment lost 4 bases and the V segment lost 3 bases, leaving 10 bases of the junction unmatched. The CDR3, as DNA: TGTGCCAGCAGTGAATTAGGCGGGCTAGCGGGATACAATGAGCAGTTCTTC. Its protein product is CASSELGGLAGYNEQFF.

The chain is built from TRBV7-3 and TRBJ2-1, with 9 nucleotides matching TRBD1. Germline CDR1 and CDR2: SGHTA and FQGTGA. The CDR3 totals 15 residues. V dropped 2 bases and J dropped 4; count of bases not matched to a gene: 3. The CDR3 region has the DNA TGTGCCAGCAGCTTATGGACAGGGGCATACAATGAGCAGTTCTTC. Translated, it gives CASSLWTGAYNEQFF.

V usage is TRBV29-1 and J usage is TRBJ2-5, with TRBD2 matching 7 bases. V dropped 3 bases and J dropped 4; count of bases not matched to a gene: 5. This CDR3 contains 13 residues. Germline V gene sequence: CDR1 SQVTM, CDR2 ANQGSEA. CDR3 sequence reads: CSVDWGGRETQYF. The CDR3 DNA reads as TGCAGCGTTGATTGGGGCGGGAGAGAGACCCAGTACTTC.